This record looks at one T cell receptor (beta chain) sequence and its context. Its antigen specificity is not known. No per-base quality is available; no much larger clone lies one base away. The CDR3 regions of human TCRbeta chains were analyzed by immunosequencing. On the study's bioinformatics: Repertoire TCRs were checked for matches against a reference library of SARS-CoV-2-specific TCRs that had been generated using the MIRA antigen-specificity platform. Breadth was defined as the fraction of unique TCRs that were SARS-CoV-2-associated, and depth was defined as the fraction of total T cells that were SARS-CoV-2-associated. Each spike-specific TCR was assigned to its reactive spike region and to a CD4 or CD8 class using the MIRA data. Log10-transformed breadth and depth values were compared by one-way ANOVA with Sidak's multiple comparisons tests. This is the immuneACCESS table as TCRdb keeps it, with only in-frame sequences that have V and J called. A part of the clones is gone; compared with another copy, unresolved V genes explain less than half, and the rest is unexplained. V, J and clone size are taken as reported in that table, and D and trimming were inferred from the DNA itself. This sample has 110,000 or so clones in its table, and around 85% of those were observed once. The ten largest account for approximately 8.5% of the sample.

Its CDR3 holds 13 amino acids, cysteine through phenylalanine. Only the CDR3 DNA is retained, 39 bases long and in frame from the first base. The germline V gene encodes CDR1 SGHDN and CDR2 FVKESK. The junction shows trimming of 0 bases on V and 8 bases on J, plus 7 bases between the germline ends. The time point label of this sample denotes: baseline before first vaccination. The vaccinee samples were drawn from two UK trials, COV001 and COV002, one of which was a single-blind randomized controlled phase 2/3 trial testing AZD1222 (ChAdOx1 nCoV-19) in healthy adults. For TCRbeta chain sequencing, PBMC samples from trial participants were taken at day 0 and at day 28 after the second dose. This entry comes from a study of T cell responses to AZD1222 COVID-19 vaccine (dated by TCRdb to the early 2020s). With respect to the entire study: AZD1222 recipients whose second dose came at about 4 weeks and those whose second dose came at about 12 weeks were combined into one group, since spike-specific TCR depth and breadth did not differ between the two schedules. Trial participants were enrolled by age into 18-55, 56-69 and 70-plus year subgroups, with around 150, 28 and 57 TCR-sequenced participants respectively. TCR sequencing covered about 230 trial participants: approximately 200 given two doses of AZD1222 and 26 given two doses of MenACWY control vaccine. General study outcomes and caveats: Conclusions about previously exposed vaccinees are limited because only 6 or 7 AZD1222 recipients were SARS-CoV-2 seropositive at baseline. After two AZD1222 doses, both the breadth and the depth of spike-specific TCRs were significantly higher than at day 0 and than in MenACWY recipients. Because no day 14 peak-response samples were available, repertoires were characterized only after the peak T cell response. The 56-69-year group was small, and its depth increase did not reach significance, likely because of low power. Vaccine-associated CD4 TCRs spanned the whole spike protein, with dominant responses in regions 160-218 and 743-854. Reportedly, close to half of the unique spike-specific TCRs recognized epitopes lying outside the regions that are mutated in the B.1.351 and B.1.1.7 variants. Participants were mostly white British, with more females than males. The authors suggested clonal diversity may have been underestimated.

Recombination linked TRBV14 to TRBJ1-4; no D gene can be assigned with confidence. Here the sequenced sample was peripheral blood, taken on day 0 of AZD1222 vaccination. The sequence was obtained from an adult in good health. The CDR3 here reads CASSQDAREKLFF. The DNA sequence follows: TGTGCCAGCAGCCAAGATGCCCGGGAAAAACTGTTTTTT.